The source of this TCR beta chain is a study of blood T cells in healthy people across ages. Regarding the study as a whole: Fewer expanded clones and more diversity marked long-lived versus aged donors. Unsorted PBMC input precluded a conclusive naive versus antigen-experienced comparison.

Combining a sample-barcoded 5' primer with a J-beta primer mix, a second PCR ran for about 6 to 12 cycles. From the 5' RACE reads, TCRdb called clonotypes with MiXCR, one entry per CDR3 protein. The sample holds approximately 700,000 distinct CDR3 sequences; around 32% are singletons and the top ten take approximately 15%. With 1 base removed from V and 7 bases from J, the gap between germline ends came to 8 bases. The CDR3 covers 14 residues. The germline CDR1 and CDR2 sequences are SGHAT and FQNNGV. In its sample, this clonotype was seen many times. Its antigen is unidentified. V usage is TRBV11-2 and J usage is TRBJ1-6; the D is unclear. Specimen: blood. This clonotype was sampled from a woman aged 80 or over in good health. In DNA, the CDR3 is TGTGCCAGCAGCTTAGCTGCGGGAAATTCACCCCTCCACTTT. It translates to CASSLAAGNSPLHF.